This TCR beta chain was identified in a study of identical twins. V was trimmed by 0 bases and J by 5 bases, leaving 6 bases between them. There are 13 residues in the CDR3. Germline-derived CDR1 and CDR2 are SGDLS and YYNGEE. This clonotype has at least ten counts. Antigen: not known. Regarding the study as a whole: Models came in too low on out-of-frame TCR alpha sharing in monozygotic twins. For out-of-frame alpha sequences shared by twins, low generation probability was in excess.

TCRdb re-derived calls from the 5' RACE reads in MiXCR, one entry per CDR3 protein. Among around 250,000 distinct CDR3 sequences listed, 6.5% to 9.5% were seen once. These same records also appear under a second study, on yellow fever vaccine responses in identical twins. According to that study: Among the twins, the vaccine T cell response reportedly seemed partly convergent and partly personalized.

This sequence joins TRBV9 and TRBJ2-1; D uncertain. The TCR sequence derives from a young woman in good health. The sample was CD8+ T cells sorted from blood. CDR3 bases: TGTGCCAGCAGCGTAGGGACCCACAATGAGCAGTTCTTC. Its protein product is CASSVGTHNEQFF.